This T cell receptor (beta chain) was recorded in a study of monozygotic twins with inflammatory bowel disease. Points from the study as a whole: It was in IBD patients that TCRbeta diversity (inverse Simpson) was lower than in healthy co-twins.

TCRdb reprocessed the 5' RACE reads and keeps a single row for each CDR3 protein, giving no DNA. The sample spans 120,000 to 150,000 distinct CDR3 sequences; the ten largest clones claim 2% to 2.5%. The CDR3 covers 16 residues. Germline V gene sequence: CDR1 MNHEY, CDR2 SVGEGT. A remark on this clonotype: Its antigen is undetermined.

Sequencing used blood. This TCR was sampled from a human donor with ulcerative colitis or Crohn's disease, or a healthy co-twin of an affected twin (not recorded which). This chain connects TRBV6-2 or TRBV6-3 to TRBJ2-1; the D call of TRBD2 rests on TCRdb alone, since no DNA is present to check it. CDR3 region: CASNRLAGVAYNEQFF.